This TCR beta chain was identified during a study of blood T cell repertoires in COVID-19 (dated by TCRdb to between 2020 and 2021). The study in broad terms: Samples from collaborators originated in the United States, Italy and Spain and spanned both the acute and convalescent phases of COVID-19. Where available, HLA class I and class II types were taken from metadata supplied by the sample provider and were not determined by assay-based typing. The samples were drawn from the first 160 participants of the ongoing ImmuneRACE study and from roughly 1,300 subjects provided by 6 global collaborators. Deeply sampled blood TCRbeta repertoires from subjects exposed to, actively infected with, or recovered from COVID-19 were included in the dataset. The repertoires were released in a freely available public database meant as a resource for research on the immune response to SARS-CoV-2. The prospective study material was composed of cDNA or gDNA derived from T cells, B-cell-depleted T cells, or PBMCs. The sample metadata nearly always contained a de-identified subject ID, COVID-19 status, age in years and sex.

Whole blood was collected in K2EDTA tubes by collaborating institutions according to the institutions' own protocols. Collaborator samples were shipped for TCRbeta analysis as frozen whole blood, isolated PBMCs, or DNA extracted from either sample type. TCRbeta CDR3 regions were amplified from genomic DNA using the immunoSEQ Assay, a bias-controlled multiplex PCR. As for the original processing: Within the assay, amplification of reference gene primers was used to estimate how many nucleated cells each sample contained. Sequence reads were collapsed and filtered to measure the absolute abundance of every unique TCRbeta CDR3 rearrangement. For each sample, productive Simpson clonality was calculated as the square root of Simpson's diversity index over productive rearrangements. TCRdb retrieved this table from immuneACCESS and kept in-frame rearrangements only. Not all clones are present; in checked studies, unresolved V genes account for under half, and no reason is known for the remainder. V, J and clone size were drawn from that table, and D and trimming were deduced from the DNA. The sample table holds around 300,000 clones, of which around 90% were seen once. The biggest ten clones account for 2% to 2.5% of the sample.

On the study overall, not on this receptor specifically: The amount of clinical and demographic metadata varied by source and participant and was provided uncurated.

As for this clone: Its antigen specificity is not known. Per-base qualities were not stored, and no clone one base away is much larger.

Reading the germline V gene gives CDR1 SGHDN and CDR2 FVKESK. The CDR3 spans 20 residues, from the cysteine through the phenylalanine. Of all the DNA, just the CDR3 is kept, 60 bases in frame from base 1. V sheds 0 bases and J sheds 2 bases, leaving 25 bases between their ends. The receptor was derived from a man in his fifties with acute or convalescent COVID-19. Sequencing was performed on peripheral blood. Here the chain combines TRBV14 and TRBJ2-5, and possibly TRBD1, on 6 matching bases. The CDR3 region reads CASSQEVRGTFPSIQETQYF. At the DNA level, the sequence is TGTGCCAGCAGCCAAGAAGTTAGAGGGACATTCCCATCCATACAAGAGACCCAGTACTTC.